The clone carrying this TCR beta chain was counted many times. Its antigen remains unidentified. The data were taken from a study of CD8 T cells in ankylosing spondylitis. Study-wide results and caveats: Disease-linked clones reportedly showed significant enrichment in matched ankylosing spondylitis synovial fluid.

Quantitative 5'-RACE with molecular barcodes generated TCR beta libraries. TCRdb processed the 5' RACE reads anew with MiXCR; each CDR3 protein has one entry. The sample contains about 200,000 distinct CDR3 sequences, roughly 26% of which appear only once. This CDR3 comprises 13 residues. V dropped 8 bases and J dropped 1 base, with 11 bases sitting between them. CDR1 and CDR2 (germline): ENHRY, SYGVKD. The V call is TRBV10-3, the J call TRBJ1-1, with no clear D. The source material was blood, either unsorted or a sorted T cell fraction (not recorded which). The sequence was obtained from a male donor with ankylosing spondylitis or in good health (not recorded which). CDR3 bases: TGTGCCATCGGGGAGGACCCGAACACTGAAGCTTTCTTT. As protein: CAIGEDPNTEAFF.